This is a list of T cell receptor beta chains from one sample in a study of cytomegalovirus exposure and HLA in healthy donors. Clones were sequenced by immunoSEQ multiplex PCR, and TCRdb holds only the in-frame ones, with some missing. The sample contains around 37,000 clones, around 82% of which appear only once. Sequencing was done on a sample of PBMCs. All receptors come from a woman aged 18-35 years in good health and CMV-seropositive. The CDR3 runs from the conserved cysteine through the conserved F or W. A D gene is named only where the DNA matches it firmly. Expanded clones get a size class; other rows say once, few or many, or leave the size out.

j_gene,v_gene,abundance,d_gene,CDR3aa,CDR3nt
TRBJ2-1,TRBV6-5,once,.,CASSYQPSGLGNEQFF,TGTGCCAGCAGTTACCAGCCAAGCGGGCTGGGGAATGAGCAGTTCTTC
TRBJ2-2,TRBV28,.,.,CASSRRADGELFF,TGTGCCAGCAGTCGGAGGGCGGACGGGGAGCTGTTTTTT
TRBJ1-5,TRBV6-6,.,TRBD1,CASTRQGSGNQPQHF,TGTGCCAGCACCAGACAGGGAAGTGGCAATCAGCCCCAGCATTTT
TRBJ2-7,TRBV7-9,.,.,CASSYQGRPYEQYF,TGTGCCAGCAGCTATCAGGGGCGTCCCTACGAGCAGTACTTC
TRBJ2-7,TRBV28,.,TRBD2,CASSLKTSGAYEQYF,TGTGCCAGCAGTTTAAAGACTAGCGGGGCCTACGAGCAGTACTTC
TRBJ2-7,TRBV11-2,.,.,CASSLAPGHPLTYEQYF,TGTGCCAGCAGCTTAGCGCCCGGACACCCCCTAACCTACGAGCAGTACTTC
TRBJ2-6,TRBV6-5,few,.,CASSTGSGANVLTF,TGTGCCAGCTCCACAGGGAGTGGGGCCAACGTCCTGACTTTC
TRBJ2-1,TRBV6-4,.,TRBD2,CASSPLAGDSNEQFF,TGTGCCAGCAGTCCACTAGCGGGAGATAGCAATGAGCAGTTCTTC
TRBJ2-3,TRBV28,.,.,CASRARRESSTDTQYF,TGTGCCAGCAGAGCACGCCGGGAGTCTAGCACAGATACGCAGTATTTT
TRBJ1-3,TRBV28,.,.,CASTLVGPGNTIYF,TGTGCCAGCACCCTTGTGGGCCCTGGAAACACCATATATTTT
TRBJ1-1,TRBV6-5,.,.,CASSQDSWNTEAFF,TGTGCCAGCAGTCAGGACAGCTGGAACACTGAAGCTTTCTTT
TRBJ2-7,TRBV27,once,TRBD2,CASSWGLAGFEQYF,TGTGCCAGCAGTTGGGGGCTAGCGGGATTCGAGCAGTACTTC
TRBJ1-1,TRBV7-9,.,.,CASRNRPGTTNTEAFF,TGTGCCAGCAGAAATAGGCCCGGGACAACGAACACTGAAGCTTTCTTT
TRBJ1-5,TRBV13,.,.,CASSLSGFSDQPQHF,TGTGCCAGCAGCTTATCGGGGTTTTCAGATCAGCCCCAGCATTTT
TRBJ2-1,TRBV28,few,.,CASSPLGNHNEQFF,TGTGCCAGCAGTCCCCTCGGTAACCACAATGAGCAGTTCTTC
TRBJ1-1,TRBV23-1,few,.,CAGTGKNTEAFF,TGCGCCGGAACAGGGAAGAACACTGAAGCTTTCTTT
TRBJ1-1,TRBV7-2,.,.,CASSLMGGNTEAFF,TGTGCCAGCAGCTTAATGGGAGGGAACACTGAAGCTTTCTTT
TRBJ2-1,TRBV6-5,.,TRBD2,CASSYLSGRYYEQFF,TGTGCCAGCAGCTACCTTAGCGGGAGGTATTATGAGCAGTTCTTC
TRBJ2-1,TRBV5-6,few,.,CASSRDLAGNEQFF,TGTGCCAGCAGTCGGGATTTGGCGGGCAATGAGCAGTTCTTC
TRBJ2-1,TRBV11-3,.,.,CASSLTSASNNEQFF,TGTGCCAGCAGCCTTACTAGTGCATCCAACAATGAGCAGTTCTTC
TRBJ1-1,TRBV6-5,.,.,CASSYGGTEAFF,TGTGCCAGCAGTTATGGGGGGACTGAAGCTTTCTTT
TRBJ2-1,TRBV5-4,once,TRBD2,CASSLVGGRANEQFF,TGTGCCAGCAGCTTGGTGGGAGGGAGGGCCAATGAGCAGTTCTTC
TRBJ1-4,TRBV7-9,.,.,CASTVLATNEKLFF,TGTGCCAGCACCGTTCTTGCAACTAATGAAAAACTGTTTTTT
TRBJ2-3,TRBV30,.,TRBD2,CAWSVLAGGGDTQYF,TGTGCCTGGAGTGTACTAGCGGGGGGGGGAGATACGCAGTATTTT
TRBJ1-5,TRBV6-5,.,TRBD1,CASSFRGHGNQPQHF,TGTGCCAGCAGTTTCAGGGGGCATGGCAATCAGCCCCAGCATTTT
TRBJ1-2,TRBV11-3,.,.,CASSFTTGSVSYGYTF,TGTGCCAGCAGCTTCACAACAGGGTCCGTTAGTTATGGCTACACCTTC
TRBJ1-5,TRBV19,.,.,CASMPRGVDSNQPQHF,TGTGCCAGTATGCCCCGGGGAGTGGATAGCAATCAGCCCCAGCATTTT
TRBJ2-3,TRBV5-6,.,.,CASSLSGGRGDTQYF,TGTGCCAGCAGCTTGAGTGGAGGCCGAGGAGATACGCAGTATTTT
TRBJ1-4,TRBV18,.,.,CASSPPGRGAGEKLFF,TGTGCCAGCTCCCCCCCCGGGCGGGGCGCGGGTGAAAAACTGTTTTTT
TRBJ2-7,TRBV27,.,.,CASSSTGPSYEQYF,TGTGCCAGCAGTTCGACAGGCCCGTCCTACGAGCAGTACTTC
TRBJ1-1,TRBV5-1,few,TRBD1,CASSLETGGGTEAFF,TGCGCCAGCAGCTTGGAGACAGGGGGAGGCACTGAAGCTTTCTTT
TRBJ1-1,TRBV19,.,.,CASSDRPNTEAFF,TGTGCCAGTAGTGACAGGCCGAACACTGAAGCTTTCTTT
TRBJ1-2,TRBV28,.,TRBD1,CATSGGEVVSF,TGTGCCACCTCAGGGGGCGAGGTAGTATCCTTC
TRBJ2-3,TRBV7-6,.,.,CASSLGGMGLTTDTQYF,TGTGCCAGCAGCTTAGGTGGAATGGGACTGACCACAGATACGCAGTATTTT
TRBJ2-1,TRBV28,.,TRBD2,CASRSAGGSYNEQFF,TGTGCCAGCAGATCAGCGGGAGGGTCCTACAATGAGCAGTTCTTC
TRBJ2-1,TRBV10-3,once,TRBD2,CAIRVGLPSYNEQFF,TGTGCCATCAGAGTGGGACTACCCTCCTACAATGAGCAGTTCTTC
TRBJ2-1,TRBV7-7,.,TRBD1,CASSLAPGQAYNEQFF,TGTGCTAGCAGCTTAGCTCCGGGACAGGCGTACAATGAGCAGTTCTTC
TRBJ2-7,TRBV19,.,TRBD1,CASRATTGGGYEQYF,TGTGCCAGTAGGGCCACCACAGGGGGAGGTTACGAGCAGTACTTC
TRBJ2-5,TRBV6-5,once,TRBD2,CASRASGGAEETQYF,TGTGCCAGCAGGGCTAGCGGGGGGGCCGAAGAGACCCAGTACTTC
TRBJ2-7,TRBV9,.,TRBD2,CASSPGTSGTYEQYF,TGTGCCAGCAGCCCGGGGACTAGCGGCACCTACGAGCAGTACTTC
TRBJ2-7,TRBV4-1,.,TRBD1,CASSQEAGTAFYEQYF,TGCGCCAGCAGCCAAGAGGCCGGGACAGCCTTCTACGAGCAGTACTTC
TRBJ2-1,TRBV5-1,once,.,CASSLEGGHNNEQFF,TGCGCCAGCAGCTTGGAAGGCGGGCATAACAATGAGCAGTTCTTC
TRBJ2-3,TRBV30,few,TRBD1,CAWSGGQGSGDTQYF,TGTGCCTGGAGTGGGGGACAGGGTAGTGGAGATACGCAGTATTTT
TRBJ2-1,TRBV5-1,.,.,CASSWAGVYNEQFF,TGCGCCAGCAGCTGGGCAGGGGTTTACAATGAGCAGTTCTTC
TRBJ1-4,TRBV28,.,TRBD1,CASSPGTVGEKLFF,TGTGCCAGCAGCCCCGGGACAGTGGGTGAAAAACTGTTTTTT
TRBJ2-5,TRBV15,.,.,CATSIRGETQYF,TGTGCCACCAGCATTAGGGGAGAGACCCAGTACTTC
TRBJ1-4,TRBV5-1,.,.,CASSPDSTNEKLFF,TGCGCCAGCAGCCCCGACAGTACTAATGAAAAACTGTTTTTT
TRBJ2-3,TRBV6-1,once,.,CASIANTDTQYF,TGTGCCAGCATAGCAAACACAGATACGCAGTATTTT
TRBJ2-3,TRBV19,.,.,CASTGQGFTDTQYF,TGTGCCAGTACTGGTCAGGGGTTCACAGATACGCAGTATTTT
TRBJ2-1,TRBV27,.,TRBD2,CASRQPLAGGPSYNEQFF,TGTGCCAGCAGACAACCCTTAGCGGGAGGCCCCTCCTACAATGAGCAGTTCTTC
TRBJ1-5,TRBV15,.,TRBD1,CATSRDRGQGKGANQPQHF,TGTGCCACCAGCAGAGATCGGGGACAGGGGAAGGGGGCCAATCAGCCCCAGCATTTT
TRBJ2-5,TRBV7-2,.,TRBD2,CASSQAGRGSQETQYF,TGTGCCAGCAGCCAAGCAGGGCGGGGGAGCCAAGAGACCCAGTACTTC
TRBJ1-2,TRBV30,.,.,CAWRQDYGYTF,TGTGCCTGGAGACAGGACTATGGCTACACCTTC